This TCR beta chain was obtained from a study of CD8 T cells in Susac syndrome. CDR1 and CDR2 from the germline V gene are SEHNR and FQNEAQ (reference sequence). The CDR3 consists of 18 residues. V gave up 5 bases and J gave up 1 base; unmatched junction bases: 9. An amount of RNA that ranged from roughly 0.45 to 1 ug was reverse transcribed with random hexamers. Coverage of TCR beta CDR3 amplification by immunoSEQ multiplex PCR extended to 54 Vbeta and 13 Jbeta. TCRdb redid the calling of the immunoSEQ multiplex PCR reads with MiXCR, one entry per CDR3 protein. Among a few hundred thousand distinct CDR3 sequences listed, approximately 84% were seen once. Findings and limits, study-wide: Acknowledgment was made by the study that its TCR sequencing and HLA analysis involved a relatively small number of individuals.

Concerning this clonotype: The antigen remains unidentified.

Sequencing of TCR beta was performed on blood CD8+ and CD4+ T cells. In contrast to the negatively isolated CD8+ and CD4+ T cells, TEMRA cells were FACS-enriched. This clonotype was sampled from a human donor with multiple sclerosis. The sequencing sample was made of CD8+ T cells from PBMCs. The chain uses TRBV7-9 and TRBJ2-6; the match to TRBD1 covers 9 bases. The CDR3 protein is CASSQNRGPPSGANVLTF. DNA of the CDR3: TGTGCCAGCAGCCAGAACAGGGGGCCCCCATCTGGGGCCAACGTCCTGACTTTC. Full variable domain (missing parts from reference TRBV7-9 and TRBJ2-6): DTGVSQNPRHKITKRGQNVTFRCDPISEHNRLYWYRQTLGQGPEFLTYFQNEAQLEKSRLLSDRFSAERPKGSFSTLEIQRTEQGDSAMYLCASSQNRGPPSGANVLTFGAGSRLTVL.